The sequence of this T cell receptor (beta chain) was determined in a study of CXCR3-negative and CXCR3-positive naive CD8 T cells. Study-level findings and limits: Whereas both naive subsets had comparably high diversity, memory CD8+ cells had much lower diversity. CXCR3-positive naive cells carried more hydrophobic TRB CDR3s than CXCR3-negative ones.

This clonotype is identified as medium-sized from frequency. Its specificity is not known. Germline loops: CDR1 DFQATT, CDR2 SNEGSKA (reference sequence). This CDR3 comprises 13 residues. Naive CD8+ T cells showed CD45RO-CCR7+CD27+CD95-. The study made its TRB cDNA libraries by 5' RACE, adding UMI labels. TCRdb reprocessed the 5' RACE reads, keeping one entry per CDR3 protein, no DNA. This sample's clone table lists 6,000 to 8,500 distinct CDR3 sequences. What was sequenced was naive CXCR3- CD8+ T cells from blood. Subset described: CD45RO-CCR7+CD27+CD95- naive CD8+ T cells lacking CXCR3 (TNR3-). The clonotype was recovered from a human donor in good health. Some clones in this sample may be carry-over from other donors' samples. This sequence joins TRBV20-1 and TRBJ1-3; TCRdb reports TRBD1, a call that lacks DNA to check it against. The CDR3 sequence: CSAADTSGNTIYF.